The T cell receptor (beta chain) under discussion was sequenced for a study of CD8 T cells in ankylosing spondylitis. Study-wide findings and caveats: Reportedly, matched ankylosing spondylitis synovial fluid was significantly enriched for disease-linked clones. Disease-linked clones, CD8+, were relatively rare in peripheral blood. Apparently characteristic of ankylosing spondylitis blood was a TCR beta motif (about eight highly homologous variants).

Germline assignment: CDR1 SEHNR and CDR2 FQNEAQ (reference sequence). The CDR3 is 13 amino acids. Between the trimmed V and J ends, which lost 6 bases and 3 bases, there was a span of 12 bases. Remarks on this clonotype: Its specificity is unknown.

TCRdb reprocessed the 5' RACE reads via MiXCR and lists one record per CDR3 protein. The data hold about 540,000 distinct CDR3 sequences, with roughly 13% observed a single time. Specimen: blood, either unsorted or a sorted T cell fraction (not recorded which). The receptor was derived from a male donor with ankylosing spondylitis. The V gene is TRBV7-9, the J gene TRBJ2-7, with a possible D match to TRBD1 (6 bases). The CDR3 reads CASRPTGSYEQYF. The CDR3, as DNA: TGTGCCAGCAGGCCGACAGGCAGCTACGAGCAGTACTTC.